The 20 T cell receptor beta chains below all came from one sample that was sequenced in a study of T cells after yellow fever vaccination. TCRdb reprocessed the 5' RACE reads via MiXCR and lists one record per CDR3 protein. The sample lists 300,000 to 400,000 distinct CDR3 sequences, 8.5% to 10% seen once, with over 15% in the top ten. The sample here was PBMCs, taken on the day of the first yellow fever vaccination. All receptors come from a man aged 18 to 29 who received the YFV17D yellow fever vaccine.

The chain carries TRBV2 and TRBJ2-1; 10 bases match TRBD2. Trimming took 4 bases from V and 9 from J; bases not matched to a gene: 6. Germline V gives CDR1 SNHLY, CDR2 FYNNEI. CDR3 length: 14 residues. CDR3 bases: TGTGCCAGCAGTGTAGCGGGGGGATCCGGTGAGCAGTTCTTC. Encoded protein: CASSVAGGSGEQFF.

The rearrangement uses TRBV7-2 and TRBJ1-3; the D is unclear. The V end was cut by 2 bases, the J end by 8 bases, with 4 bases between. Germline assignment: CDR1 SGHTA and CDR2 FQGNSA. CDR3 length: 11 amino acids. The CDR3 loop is CASSLLHTIYF. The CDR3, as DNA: TGTGCCAGCAGCTTACTCCACACCATATATTTT. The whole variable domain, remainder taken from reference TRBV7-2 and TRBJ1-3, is GAGVSQSPSNKVTEKGKDVELRCDPISGHTALYWYRQSLGQGLEFLIYFQGNSAPDKSGLPSDRFSAERTGGSVSTLTIQRTQQEDSAVYLCASSLLHTIYFGEGSWLTVV.

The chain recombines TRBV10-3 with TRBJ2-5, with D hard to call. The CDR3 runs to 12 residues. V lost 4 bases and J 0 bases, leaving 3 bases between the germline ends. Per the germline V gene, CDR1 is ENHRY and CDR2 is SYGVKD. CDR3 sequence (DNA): TGTGCCATCAGTGCATACCAAGAGACCCAGTACTTC. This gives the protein CAISAYQETQYF.

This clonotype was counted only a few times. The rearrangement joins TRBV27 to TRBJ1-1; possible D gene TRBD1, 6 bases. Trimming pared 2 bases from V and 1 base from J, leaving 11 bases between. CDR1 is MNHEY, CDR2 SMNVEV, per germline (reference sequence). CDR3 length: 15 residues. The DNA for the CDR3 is TGTGCCAGCAGTTTAGCAGGGGCTGGGAACACTGAAGCTTTCTTT. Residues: CASSLAGAGNTEAFF.

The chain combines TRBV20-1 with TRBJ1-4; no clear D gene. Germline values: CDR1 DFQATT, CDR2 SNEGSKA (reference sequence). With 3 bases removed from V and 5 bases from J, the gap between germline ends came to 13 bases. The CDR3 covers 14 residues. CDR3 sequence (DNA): TGCAGTGCTAGGGGGTCCAGAGACAATGAAAAACTGTTTTTT. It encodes CSARGSRDNEKLFF.

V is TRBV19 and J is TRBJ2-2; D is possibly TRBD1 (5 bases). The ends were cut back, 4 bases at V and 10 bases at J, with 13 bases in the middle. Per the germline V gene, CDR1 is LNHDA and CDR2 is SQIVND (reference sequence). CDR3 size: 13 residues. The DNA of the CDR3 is TGTGCCAGTAGTACTCAGGGAAATGAGGAGCTGTTTTTT. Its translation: CASSTQGNEELFF.

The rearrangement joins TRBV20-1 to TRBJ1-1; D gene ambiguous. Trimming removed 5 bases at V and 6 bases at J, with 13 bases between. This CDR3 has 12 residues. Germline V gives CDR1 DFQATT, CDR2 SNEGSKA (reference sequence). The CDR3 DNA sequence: TGCAGTGCTCTCGGGAGGGTCTCTGAAGCTTTCTTT. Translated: CSALGRVSEAFF.

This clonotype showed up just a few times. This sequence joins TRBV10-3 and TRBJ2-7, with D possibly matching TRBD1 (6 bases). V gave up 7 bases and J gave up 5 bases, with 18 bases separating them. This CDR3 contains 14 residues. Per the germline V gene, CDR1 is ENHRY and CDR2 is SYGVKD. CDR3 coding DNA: TGTGCCATCACGCAACAGGGCCCACTTGACGAGCAGTACTTC. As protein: CAITQQGPLDEQYF.

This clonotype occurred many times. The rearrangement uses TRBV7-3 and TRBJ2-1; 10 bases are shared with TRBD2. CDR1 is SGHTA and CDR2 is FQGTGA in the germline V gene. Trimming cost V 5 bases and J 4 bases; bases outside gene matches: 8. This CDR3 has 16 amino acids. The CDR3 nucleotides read TGTGCCAGCAGCCCTGATCTAGCGGGGGCATACAATGAGCAGTTCTTC. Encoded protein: CASSPDLAGAYNEQFF.

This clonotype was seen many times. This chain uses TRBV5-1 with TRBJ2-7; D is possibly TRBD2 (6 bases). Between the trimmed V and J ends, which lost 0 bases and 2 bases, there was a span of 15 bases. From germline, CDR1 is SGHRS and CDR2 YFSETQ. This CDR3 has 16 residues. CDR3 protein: CASSLAGLEPTYEQYF. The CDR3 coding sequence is TGCGCCAGCAGCTTGGCGGGACTCGAACCTACCTACGAGCAGTACTTC.

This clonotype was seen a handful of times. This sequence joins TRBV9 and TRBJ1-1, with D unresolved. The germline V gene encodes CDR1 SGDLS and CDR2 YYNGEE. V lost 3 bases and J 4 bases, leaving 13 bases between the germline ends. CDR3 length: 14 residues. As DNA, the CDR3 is TGTGCCAGCAGCGCTGAGACCAGCTTCACTGAAGCTTTCTTT. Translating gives CASSAETSFTEAFF.

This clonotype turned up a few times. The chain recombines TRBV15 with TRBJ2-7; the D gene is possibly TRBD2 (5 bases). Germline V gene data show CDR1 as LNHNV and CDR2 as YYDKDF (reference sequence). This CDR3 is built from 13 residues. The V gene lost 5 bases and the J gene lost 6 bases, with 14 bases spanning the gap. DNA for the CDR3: TGTGCCACCAGCTCTAGGACCGCGGGCGAGCAGTACGTC. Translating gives CATSSRTAGEQYV.

The chain's CDR3 is CASSDSGTGALQPQHF. The CDR3 nucleotides are TGTGCCAGCAGTGATTCCGGGACAGGGGCACTTCAGCCCCAGCATTTT. This chain joins TRBV2 and TRBJ1-5, with 10 bases that match TRBD1. This CDR3 has 16 residues. V shed 3 bases and J 6 bases; nucleotides not matched to a gene: 8. Germline loops: CDR1 SNHLY, CDR2 FYNNEI.

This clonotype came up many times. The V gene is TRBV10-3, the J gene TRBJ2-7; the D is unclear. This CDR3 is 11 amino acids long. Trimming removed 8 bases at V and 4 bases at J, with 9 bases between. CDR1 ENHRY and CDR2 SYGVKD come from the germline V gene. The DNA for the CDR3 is TGTGCCATCCTCACCGGGTACGAGCAGTACTTC. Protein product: CAILTGYEQYF.

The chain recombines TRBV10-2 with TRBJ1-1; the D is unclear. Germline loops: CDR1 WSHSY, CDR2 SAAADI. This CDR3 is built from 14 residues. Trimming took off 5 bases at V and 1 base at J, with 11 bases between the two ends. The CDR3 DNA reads TGCGCCAGCAGTTCCACGACCCAGAACACTGAAGCTTTCTTT. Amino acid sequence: CASSSTTQNTEAFF.

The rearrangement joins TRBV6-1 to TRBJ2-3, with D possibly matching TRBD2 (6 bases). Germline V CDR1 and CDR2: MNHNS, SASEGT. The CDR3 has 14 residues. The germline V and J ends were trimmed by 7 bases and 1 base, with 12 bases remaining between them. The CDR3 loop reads CASTRRGGTDTQYF. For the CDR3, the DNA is TGTGCCAGCACAAGGAGGGGAGGCACAGATACGCAGTATTTT.

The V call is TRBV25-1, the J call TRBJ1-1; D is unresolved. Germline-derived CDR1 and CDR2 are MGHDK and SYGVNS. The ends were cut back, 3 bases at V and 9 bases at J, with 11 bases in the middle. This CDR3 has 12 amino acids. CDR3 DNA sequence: TGTGCCAGCAGTGATCGAGTAGGAAAAGCTTTCTTT. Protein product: CASSDRVGKAFF.

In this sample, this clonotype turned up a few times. The CDR3 sequence: CASHLGGSPSGEQYF. The CDR3 DNA sequence: TGTGCCTCACACCTGGGGGGCAGCCCCTCGGGCGAGCAGTACTTC. The chain carries TRBV10-3 and TRBJ2-7, with D perhaps assigned TRBD1 or TRBD2 (6 bases each). The CDR3 consists of 15 residues. Trimming removed 11 bases from V and 6 bases from J, with 26 bases in between. Germline values: CDR1 ENHRY, CDR2 SYGVKD.

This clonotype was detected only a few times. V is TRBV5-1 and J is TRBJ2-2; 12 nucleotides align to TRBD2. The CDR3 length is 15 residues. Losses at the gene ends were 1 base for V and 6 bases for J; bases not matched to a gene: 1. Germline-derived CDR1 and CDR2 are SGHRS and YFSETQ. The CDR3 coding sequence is TGCGCCAGCAGCTTGCGACTAGCGGGGGCCGGGGAGCTGTTTTTT. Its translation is CASSLRLAGAGELFF.

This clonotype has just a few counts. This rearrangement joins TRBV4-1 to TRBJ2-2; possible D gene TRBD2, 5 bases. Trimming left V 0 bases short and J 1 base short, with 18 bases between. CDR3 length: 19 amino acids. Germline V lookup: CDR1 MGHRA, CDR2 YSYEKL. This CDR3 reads CASSQEVRNIRGNTGELFF. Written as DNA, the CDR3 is TGCGCCAGCAGCCAAGAGGTTCGGAACATTCGGGGGAACACCGGGGAGCTGTTTTTT.